Below, 8 T cell receptor beta chains from the same sample are listed, as sequenced in a study of cytomegalovirus exposure and HLA in healthy donors (dated by TCRdb to about 2017). Receptor libraries were prepared by the immunoSEQ multiplex PCR assay. A mixture of 60 forward primers for TCR Vbeta segments and 13 reverse primers for TCR Jbeta segments was used in the multiplex PCR. The table was pulled from immuneACCESS by TCRdb, which kept in-frame rearrangements only. Such tables lose some clones; where checked, under half of the loss comes from unresolved V genes, and the rest has no known cause. Here the sample has about 200,000 clones; less than 90% occur a single time. The ten top clones hold around 0.31% of the sample. The sequencing sample was made of PBMCs. The receptors come from a woman aged 25-40 years in good health and CMV-seronegative.

The V and J genes are TRBV27 and TRBJ2-7, with TRBD1 identical over 8 bases. With 4 bases clipped from V and 4 bases from J, the junction kept 3 bases outside the gene matches. Germline V gene data show CDR1 as MNHEY and CDR2 as SMNVEV (reference sequence). The CDR3 extends over 13 amino acids. The CDR3 sequence is CASSYRTGYEQYF. CDR3 nucleotides: TGTGCCAGCAGTTACCGGACAGGGTACGAGCAGTACTTC.

This clone was counted once. This chain links TRBV5-1 with TRBJ1-5, with a weak D call TRBD1 (5 bases). V lost 0 bases to trimming and J lost 3 bases, with 16 bases between them. CDR1 and CDR2 (germline): SGHRS, YFSETQ. There are 17 residues in the CDR3. The CDR3 DNA is TGCGCCAGCAGCTTGGGCTCCGACAGTGGGTTCAATCAGCCCCAGCATTTT. Its protein product is CASSLGSDSGFNQPQHF.

This chain uses TRBV29-1 with TRBJ2-2, with 10 nucleotides matching TRBD1. The V gene's germline CDR1 is SQVTM and CDR2 ANQGSEA. J was trimmed by 6 bases and V by 0 bases; bases with no gene match: 10. This CDR3 is built from 17 residues. As DNA, the CDR3 is TGCAGCGTTGAAGATGGAGGGACAGGGGTTTCGGCCGGGGAGCTGTTTTTT. It yields the protein CSVEDGGTGVSAGELFF.

Written as DNA, the CDR3 is TGTGCCAGCAGTTACGCAGGGGCAGGTACCGGGGAGCTGTTTTTT. Its translation is CASSYAGAGTGELFF. The chain couples TRBV6-4 to TRBJ2-2; D might be TRBD1 (6 bases). The CDR3 sequence is 15 residues long. Trimming stripped 5 bases from V and 5 bases from J, with 15 bases between. Germline lookup yields CDR1 MRHNA and CDR2 SNTAGT.

With respect to this clone: Its ends do not fully match the called genes, so a read error is possible. The chain couples TRBV7-7 to TRBJ2-1; D perhaps matches TRBD2 (5 bases). Germline V gene data show CDR1 as SSHAT and CDR2 as FNYEAQ (reference sequence). This CDR3 is built from 15 residues. The CDR3: CASSPLGSSYNEQFF. The CDR3 region has the DNA TGTGCTAGCAGCCCTCTGGGGAGCTCCTACAATGAGCAGTTCTTC.

V is TRBV5-4 and J is TRBJ2-4, with 7 positions matching TRBD1. Germline values: CDR1 SGHNT, CDR2 YYREEE (reference sequence). J lost 3 bases, V lost 0 bases, and 3 bases had no gene match. CDR3 length: 15 amino acids. The CDR3 sequence is CASSLGGGGKNIQYF. Written as DNA, the CDR3 is TGTGCCAGCAGCTTGGGAGGGGGCGGCAAAAACATTCAGTACTTC.

This chain links TRBV25-1 with TRBJ2-1; 14 nucleotides match TRBD2. CDR1 is MGHDK and CDR2 is SYGVNS in the germline V gene. The CDR3 is 17 residues long. Losses at the gene ends were 3 bases for V and 4 bases for J; bases not matched to a gene: 5. DNA of the CDR3: TGTGCCAGCAGTGATTCGGGACTAGCGGGGGTTTACAATGAGCAGTTCTTC. Its protein product is CASSDSGLAGVYNEQFF.

The rearrangement uses TRBV19 and TRBJ2-7; D possibly corresponds to TRBD1 (6 bases). The ends were cut back, 1 base at V and 4 bases at J, with 11 bases in the middle. This CDR3 has 14 amino acids. The germline V gene has CDR1 LNHDA and CDR2 SQIVND (reference sequence). CDR3: CASSIATGPYEQYF. In DNA, the CDR3 is TGTGCCAGTAGTATAGCCACAGGGCCGTACGAGCAGTACTTC.